This T cell receptor beta chain was identified in a study of T cells after yellow fever vaccination. Study-wide results and limits: Shared CD4/CD8 clonotypes were a small share, likely from convergent recombination. Peaking on day 5 versus 15, the secondary response was faster but weaker.

V dropped 0 bases and J dropped 4 bases, with 6 bases sitting between them. The CDR3 consists of 13 residues. The germline V gene encodes CDR1 LGHNA and CDR2 YSLEER. A 5'RACE template-switching step, the method used to make TCR cDNA, added a universal primer site and UMIs. TCRdb used MiXCR to reprocess the 5' RACE reads, holding one entry per CDR3 protein. Of approximately 510,000 distinct CDR3 sequences in the sample, roughly a fifth were seen once. As to this clonotype: The target antigen is unknown.

The sample here was PBMCs, taken less than 25 days after the first yellow fever vaccination. This chain joins TRBV4-3 and TRBJ2-5; D gene uncertain. This TCR was recovered from a young man who received the YFV17D yellow fever vaccine. CDR3 sequence: CASSQDPGETQYF. The CDR3 region has the DNA TGCGCCAGCAGCCAAGATCCGGGAGAGACCCAGTACTTC.